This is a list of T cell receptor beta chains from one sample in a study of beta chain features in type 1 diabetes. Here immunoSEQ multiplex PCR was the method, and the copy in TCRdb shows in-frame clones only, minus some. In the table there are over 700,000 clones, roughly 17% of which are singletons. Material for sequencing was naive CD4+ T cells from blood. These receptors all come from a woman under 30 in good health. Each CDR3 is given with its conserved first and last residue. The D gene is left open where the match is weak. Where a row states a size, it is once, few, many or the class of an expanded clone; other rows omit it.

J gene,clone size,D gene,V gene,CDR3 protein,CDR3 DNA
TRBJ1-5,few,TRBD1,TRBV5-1,CASRLDPGTGTQPQHF,TGCGCCAGCAGACTCGACCCCGGGACAGGGACTCAGCCCCAGCATTTT
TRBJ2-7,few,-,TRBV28,CASSFQSGYEQYF,TGTGCCAGCAGTTTTCAGAGTGGATACGAGCAGTACTTC
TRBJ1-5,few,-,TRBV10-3,CAISEKGSSNQPQHF,TGTGCCATCAGTGAGAAAGGGTCAAGCAATCAGCCCCAGCATTTT
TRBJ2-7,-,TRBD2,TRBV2,CASSVEGGPRSAYEQYF,TGTGCCAGCAGCGTAGAGGGAGGGCCCAGGTCGGCCTACGAGCAGTACTTC
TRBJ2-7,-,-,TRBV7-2,CASSKGQPYEQYF,TGTGCCAGCAGCAAAGGACAGCCCTACGAGCAGTACTTC
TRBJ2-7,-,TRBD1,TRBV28,CASRIGTGTYEQYF,TGTGCCAGCCGAATCGGGACAGGGACCTACGAGCAGTACTTC
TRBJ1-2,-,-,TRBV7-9,CASSLPRYHGYTF,TGTGCCAGCAGCTTACCCCGGTATCATGGCTACACCTTC
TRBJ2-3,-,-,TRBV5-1,CASSGGSTDTQYF,TGCGCCAGCAGTGGGGGAAGCACAGATACGCAGTATTTT
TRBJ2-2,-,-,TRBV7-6,CASSTNSEFTGELFF,TGTGCCAGCAGCACTAACTCCGAGTTCACCGGGGAGCTGTTTTTT
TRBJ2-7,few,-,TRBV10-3,CAISLGGTLLGNEQYF,TGTGCCATCAGTCTTGGCGGGACCCTGCTGGGCAACGAGCAGTACTTC
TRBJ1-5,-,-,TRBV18,CASSLTDSNQPQHF,TGTGCCAGCTCACTGACAGATAGCAATCAGCCCCAGCATTTT
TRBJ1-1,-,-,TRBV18,CASSYSMTNMNTEAFF,TGTGCCAGCTCCTACTCCATGACAAACATGAACACTGAAGCTTTCTTT
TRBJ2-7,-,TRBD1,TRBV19,CASSLGGTGGNEQYF,TGTGCCAGTAGTCTCGGTGGTACAGGGGGCAACGAGCAGTACTTC
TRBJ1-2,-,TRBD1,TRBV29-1,CSVLDRGDGYTF,TGCAGCGTTTTGGACAGGGGAGATGGCTACACCTTC
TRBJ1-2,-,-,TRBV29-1,CSVPVRAGYTF,TGCAGCGTCCCGGTCAGGGCTGGCTACACCTTC
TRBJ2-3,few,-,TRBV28,CASSSWRGFYDTQYF,TGTGCCAGCAGTTCCTGGAGGGGCTTTTATGATACGCAGTATTTT
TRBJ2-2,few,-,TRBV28,CASTPGVAGTGELFF,TGTGCCAGCACCCCAGGGGTAGCTGGCACCGGGGAGCTGTTTTTT
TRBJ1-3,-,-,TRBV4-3,CASSQDAGDGNTIYF,TGCGCCAGCAGCCAAGACGCAGGAGACGGAAACACCATATATTTT
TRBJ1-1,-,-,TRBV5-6,CASSLHDTEAFF,TGTGCCAGCAGTCTCCATGACACTGAAGCTTTCTTT
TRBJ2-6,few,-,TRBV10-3,CAISDQVAAGANVLTF,TGTGCCATCAGTGACCAGGTAGCGGCTGGGGCCAACGTCCTGACTTTC
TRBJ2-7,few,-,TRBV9,CASSVATGEGYEQYF,TGTGCCAGCAGCGTAGCTACGGGAGAAGGTTACGAGCAGTACTTC
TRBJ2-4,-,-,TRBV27,CASSTEGLRRNIQYF,TGTGCCAGCAGTACGGAGGGGTTACGACGGAACATTCAGTACTTC
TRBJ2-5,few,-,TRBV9,CASSMGPEETQYF,TGTGCCAGCAGCATGGGACCGGAAGAGACCCAGTACTTC
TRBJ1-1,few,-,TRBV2,CASSRVGEAFF,TGTGCCAGCAGTAGGGTTGGTGAAGCTTTCTTT
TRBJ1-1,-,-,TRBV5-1,CASRLQGGTEAFF,TGCGCCAGCAGGTTGCAGGGAGGCACTGAAGCTTTCTTT
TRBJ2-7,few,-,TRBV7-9,CASSIVGSYEQYF,TGTGCCAGCAGCATAGTAGGTTCCTACGAGCAGTACTTC
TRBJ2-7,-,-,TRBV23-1,CASPSGVFYEQYF,TGCGCCAGCCCCTCGGGGGTTTTCTACGAGCAGTACTTC
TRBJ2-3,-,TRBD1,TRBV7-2,CASSLVGRGITDTQYF,TGTGCCAGCAGCTTAGTGGGCAGGGGGATTACAGATACGCAGTATTTT
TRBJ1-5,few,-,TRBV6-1,CASSGRTGRNQPQHF,TGTGCCAGCAGTGGAAGGACCGGGAGAAATCAGCCCCAGCATTTT
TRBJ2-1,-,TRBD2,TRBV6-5,CASSYVGTSGYNEQFF,TGTGCCAGCAGTTACGTGGGGACTAGCGGATACAATGAGCAGTTCTTC
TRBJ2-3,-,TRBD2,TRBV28,CASSLSGLAGGPHEYGGTDTQYF,TGTGCCAGCAGTTTATCTGGTCTCGCGGGAGGTCCACATGAATATGGTGGCACAGATACGCAGTATTTT
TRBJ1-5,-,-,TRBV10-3,CAISNEQLYSNQPQHF,TGTGCCATCAGTAACGAACAGCTTTATAGCAATCAGCCCCAGCATTTT
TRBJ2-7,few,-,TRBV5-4,CASSLWDGGYEQYF,TGTGCCAGCAGCCTTTGGGACGGAGGCTACGAGCAGTACTTC
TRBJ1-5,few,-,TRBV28,CASSDSRNQPQHF,TGTGCCAGCAGTGACAGTAGGAATCAGCCCCAGCATTTT
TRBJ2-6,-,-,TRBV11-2,CASSHAGKNPGANVLTF,TGTGCCAGCAGCCACGCCGGGAAAAACCCTGGGGCCAACGTCCTGACTTTC
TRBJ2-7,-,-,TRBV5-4,CASSFSGGDEQYF,TGTGCCAGCAGCTTTTCGGGTGGAGACGAGCAGTACTTC
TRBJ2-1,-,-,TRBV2,CASSEMTRSLGEQFF,TGTGCCAGCAGTGAAATGACTAGGTCCTTGGGTGAGCAGTTCTTC
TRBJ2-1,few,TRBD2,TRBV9,CASSVGVFAGGDNEQFF,TGTGCCAGCAGCGTAGGAGTGTTTGCGGGAGGGGATAATGAGCAGTTCTTC
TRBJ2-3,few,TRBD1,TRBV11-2,CASSASPGTALPADTQYF,TGTGCCAGCAGCGCTAGCCCCGGGACAGCTCTGCCCGCGGATACGCAGTATTTT
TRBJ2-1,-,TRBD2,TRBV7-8,CASSPRYSGRGNEQFF,TGTGCCAGCAGCCCCAGGTATAGCGGGAGAGGAAATGAGCAGTTCTTC
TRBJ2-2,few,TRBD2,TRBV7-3,CASSSLAGGPYTGELFF,TGTGCCAGCAGCTCCCTAGCGGGAGGGCCCTACACCGGGGAGCTGTTTTTT
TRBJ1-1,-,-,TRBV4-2,CASSLTSDTEAFF,TGTGCCAGCAGCCTTACAAGCGACACTGAAGCTTTCTTT
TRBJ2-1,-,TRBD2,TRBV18,CASSPTLAGGWGSYNEQFF,TGTGCCAGCTCACCAACTCTAGCGGGAGGTTGGGGGTCCTACAATGAGCAGTTCTTC
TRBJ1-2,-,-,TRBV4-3,CASSQAEWGGSYTF,TGCGCCAGCAGCCAAGCCGAATGGGGGGGGAGCTACACCTTC
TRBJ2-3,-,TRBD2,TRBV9,CASSATTSGTADTQYF,TGTGCCAGCAGCGCCACGACTAGCGGAACTGCAGATACGCAGTATTTT
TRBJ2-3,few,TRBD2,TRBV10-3,CAISDWGGPSGSTDTQYF,TGTGCCATCAGTGATTGGGGGGGCCCTAGCGGGAGCACAGATACGCAGTATTTT
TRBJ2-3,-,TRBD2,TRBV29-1,CSVVGLAGTDTQYF,TGCAGCGTTGTGGGACTAGCCGGCACAGATACGCAGTATTTT
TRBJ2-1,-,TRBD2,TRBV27,CASKATGRHNEQFF,TGTGCCAGCAAAGCTACCGGGAGGCACAATGAGCAGTTCTTC
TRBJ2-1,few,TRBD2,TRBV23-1,CADGGGTSGTRSYNEQFF,TGCGCCGACGGCGGAGGGACTAGCGGGACCCGCTCCTACAATGAGCAGTTCTTC
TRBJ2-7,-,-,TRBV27,CASARAGFEQYF,TGTGCCAGCGCCAGGGCGGGTTTCGAGCAGTACTTC
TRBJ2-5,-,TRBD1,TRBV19,CASSISRTGTETQYF,TGTGCCAGTAGTATCTCTCGGACAGGGACGGAGACCCAGTACTTC